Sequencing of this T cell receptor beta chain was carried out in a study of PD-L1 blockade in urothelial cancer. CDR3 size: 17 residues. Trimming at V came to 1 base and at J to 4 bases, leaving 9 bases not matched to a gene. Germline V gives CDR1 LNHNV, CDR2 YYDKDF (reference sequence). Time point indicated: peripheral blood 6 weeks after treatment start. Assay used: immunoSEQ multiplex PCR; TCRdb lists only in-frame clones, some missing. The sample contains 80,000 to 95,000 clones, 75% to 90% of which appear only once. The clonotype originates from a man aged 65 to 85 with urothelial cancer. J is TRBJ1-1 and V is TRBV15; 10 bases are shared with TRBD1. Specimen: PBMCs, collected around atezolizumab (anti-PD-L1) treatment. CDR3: CATSRGGQGGVGTEAFF. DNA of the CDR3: TGTGCCACCAGCAGAGGTGGACAGGGGGGGGTAGGCACTGAAGCTTTCTTT.